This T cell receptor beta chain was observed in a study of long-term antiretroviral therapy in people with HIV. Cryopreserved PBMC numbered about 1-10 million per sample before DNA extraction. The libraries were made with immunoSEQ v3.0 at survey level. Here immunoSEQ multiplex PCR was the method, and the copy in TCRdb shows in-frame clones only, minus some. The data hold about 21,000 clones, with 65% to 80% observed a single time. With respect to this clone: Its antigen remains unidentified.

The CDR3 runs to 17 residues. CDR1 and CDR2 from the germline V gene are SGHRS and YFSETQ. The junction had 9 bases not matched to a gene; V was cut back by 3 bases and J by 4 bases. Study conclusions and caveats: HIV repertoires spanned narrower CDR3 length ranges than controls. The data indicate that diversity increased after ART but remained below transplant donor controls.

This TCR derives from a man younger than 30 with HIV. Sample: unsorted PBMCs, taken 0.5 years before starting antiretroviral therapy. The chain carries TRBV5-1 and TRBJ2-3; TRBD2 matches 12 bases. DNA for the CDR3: TGCGCCAGCAGCTCCCGCCCTAGCGGGGGGGCTCCAGATACGCAGTATTTT. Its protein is CASSSRPSGGAPDTQYF.